A single sample is the source of the 14 T cell receptor beta chains below, sequenced in a study of blood T cell repertoires in COVID-19. The protocol was immunoSEQ multiplex PCR, while the TCRdb copy is restricted to in-frame clones and leaves out a portion. Of under 250,000 clones listed, roughly 84% are singletons. The sample was peripheral blood. The source is a woman aged 25 to 39 who had recovered from COVID-19.

This clone was detected ten times or more. The V call is TRBV4-2, the J call TRBJ2-2, with 9 bases that match TRBD1. The CDR3 consists of 15 residues. The J segment lost 2 bases and the V segment lost 4 bases, leaving 2 bases of the junction unmatched. CDR1 LGHNA and CDR2 YNFKEQ come from the germline V gene. CDR3 bases: TGTGCCAGCAGCCGGGACAGGGCTAACACCGGGGAGCTGTTTTTT. This codes for CASSRDRANTGELFF.

This chain uses TRBV27 with TRBJ2-1; 8 bases fit TRBD1. V was clipped by 5 bases and J by 1 base; unmatched bases: 19. From germline, CDR1 is MNHEY and CDR2 SMNVEV (reference sequence). There are 20 residues in the CDR3. The CDR3 DNA reads TGTGCCAGCAGTGGCCAGGGGGCAGGGACTGGCAGGGGATCCTACAATGAGCAGTTCTTC. This sequence encodes CASSGQGAGTGRGSYNEQFF.

The CDR3 DNA is TGCGCCAGCAGCCCCGGTGTGGGCCTATATGGCTACACCTTC. Its protein is CASSPGVGLYGYTF. This chain links TRBV5-1 with TRBJ1-2; D gene uncertain. Deletions cut 4 bases from V and 5 bases from J, with 15 bases between. Per the germline V gene, CDR1 is SGHRS and CDR2 is YFSETQ. This CDR3 spans 14 amino acids.

The rearrangement uses TRBV6-5 and TRBJ2-7, with TRBD1 identical over 7 bases. Unmatched junction bases numbered 5, after V lost 7 bases and J lost 5 bases. The CDR3 spans 12 residues. Germline V lookup: CDR1 MNHEY, CDR2 SVGAGI. CDR3 sequence (DNA): TGTGCCAGCAAATACAGGGGCCACGAGCAGTACTTC. It codes for CASKYRGHEQYF.

This clone was detected ten times or more. J is TRBJ2-2 and V is TRBV28, with D possibly being TRBD1 (5 bases). The germline gives CDR1 MDHEN, CDR2 SYDVKM. The V and J ends lost 7 bases and 2 bases respectively, with 11 bases between them. CDR3 size: 14 residues. The CDR3: CASTSGINTGELFF. The CDR3 DNA follows: TGTGCCAGCACATCAGGGATTAACACCGGGGAGCTGTTTTTT.

The gene calls are TRBV4-1 and TRBJ2-1; D gene uncertain. Trimming stripped 1 base from V and 15 bases from J, with 13 bases between. Germline V CDR1 and CDR2: MGHRA, YSYEKL. The CDR3 is made up of 12 amino acids. The CDR3 region has the DNA TGCGCCAGCAGCCAAGGTGAGGCATCCGCGTTCTTC. Translated, it gives CASSQGEASAFF.

CDR3 in amino acids: CASSLIGGNYGYTF. In nucleotides, the CDR3 is TGTGCCAGCAGCTTAATCGGGGGGAACTATGGCTACACCTTC. This chain joins TRBV7-3 and TRBJ1-2, with a tentative D call TRBD1 (5 bases). V lost 1 base and J lost 2, with 8 bases in between. Germline V gene sequence: CDR1 SGHTA, CDR2 FQGTGA. The CDR3 is 14 residues long.

The chain joins TRBV30 to TRBJ1-2, with a possible D match to TRBD1 (6 bases). Deletions cut 2 bases from V and 2 bases from J, with 9 bases between. The germline CDR1 and CDR2 sequences are GTSNPN and SVGIG (reference sequence). The CDR3 has 13 amino acids. The CDR3 region is CAWSPTGNYGYTF. CDR3 nucleotides: TGTGCCTGGAGTCCGACAGGAAACTATGGCTACACCTTC.

J is TRBJ2-7 and V is TRBV6-1; D is unclear. This CDR3 region has 15 residues. V dropped 1 base and J dropped 3 bases, with 13 bases sitting between them. CDR1 is MNHNS, CDR2 SASEGT, per germline. The CDR3 nucleotides read TGTGCCAGCAGTGAAGGTCTCGACTCAATCTACGAGCAGTACTTC. Translating gives CASSEGLDSIYEQYF.

This clone occurred a few times. The chain uses TRBV28 and TRBJ1-1, with D possibly matching TRBD1 (5 bases). The CDR3 has 15 amino acids. Germline V CDR1 and CDR2: MDHEN, SYDVKM. Trimming removed 5 bases from V and 6 bases from J, with 19 bases in between. CDR3 sequence: CASSPPGGGYAEAFF. The CDR3 DNA is TGTGCCAGCAGTCCTCCCGGGGGGGGGTATGCTGAAGCTTTCTTT.

About this clone: One junction end does not reproduce the germline sequence, and a read error may be involved. This same CDR3 is encoded by further DNA sequences in the sample. The chain uses TRBV11-1 and TRBJ2-4, with D perhaps TRBD1 (5 bases). The CDR3 consists of 16 residues. Germline CDR1 and CDR2: SGHAT and FQDESV (reference sequence). The CDR3 loop is CASSLGPIGETNIQYF. The CDR3 region has the DNA TGTGCTAGCAGCTTAGGGCCTATAGGGGAAACAAACATTCAGTACTTC. Filled out from reference TRBV11-1 and TRBJ2-4, the complete variable domain reads EAEVAQSPRYKITEKSQAVAFWCDPISGHATLYWYRQILGQGPELLVQFQDESVVDDSQLPKDRFSAERLKGVDSTLKIQPAELGDSAMYLCASSLGPIGETNIQYFGAGTRLSVL.

The CDR3 coding sequence is TGTGCCATCAGACCCGACAGCTACGAGCAGTACTTC. Encoded protein: CAIRPDSYEQYF. J is TRBJ2-7 and V is TRBV10-3, with D tentatively TRBD1 (5 bases). CDR1 is ENHRY and CDR2 is SYGVKD in the germline V gene. The CDR3 has 12 residues. V shed 6 bases and J shed 3 bases, with 9 bases lying between them.

The rearrangement joins TRBV27 to TRBJ2-7; no reliable D call. The germline V and J ends were trimmed by 0 bases and 5 bases, with 14 bases remaining between them. The V gene's germline CDR1 is MNHEY and CDR2 SMNVEV (reference sequence). CDR3 length equals 15 residues. In DNA form, the CDR3 reads TGTGCCAGCAGTTTATCGGCCCTAGGAAGCCACGAGCAGTACTTC. Amino acids: CASSLSALGSHEQYF.

The genes are TRBV19 and TRBJ1-2; the match to TRBD1 covers 8 bases. CDR3 length: 15 residues. The germline CDR1 and CDR2 sequences are LNHDA and SQIVND (reference sequence). V was clipped by 5 bases and J by 12 bases; unmatched bases: 17. CDR3 in amino acids: CASSSHRGRIDLHTF. DNA for the CDR3: TGTGCCAGTAGTTCTCACAGGGGGAGAATTGACCTCCACACCTTC.